The rows below give T cell receptor beta chains drawn from one sample of a study of blood T cell repertoires in COVID-19. The protocol was immunoSEQ multiplex PCR, while the TCRdb copy is restricted to in-frame clones and leaves out a portion. The sample consists of tens of thousands of clones, roughly 88% of them appearing once. The sequenced sample consisted of peripheral blood. These receptors all stem from a human donor with active COVID-19. The donor label of this sample is uncertain. CDR3s include the opening cysteine and the closing phenylalanine or tryptophan. The D gene is left open where the match is weak. The size entry is marked missing in some rows and otherwise reads once, few, many or a size class.

CDR3 protein: CASRGTSGLIYNEQFF; CDR3 DNA: TGTGCCAGCAGAGGGACTAGCGGGCTCATCTACAATGAGCAGTTCTTC; clone size: NA; J gene: TRBJ2-1; V gene: TRBV2; D gene: TRBD2
CDR3 protein: CASRSEGGAEAFF; CDR3 DNA: TGTGCCAGCAGATCGGAGGGAGGGGCTGAAGCTTTCTTT; clone size: NA; J gene: TRBJ1-1; V gene: TRBV3-1/TRBV3-2; D gene: NA
CDR3 protein: CASSPVLFTSDIDTQYF; CDR3 DNA: TGCGCCAGCAGCCCGGTTCTTTTCACTAGCGATATAGATACGCAGTATTTT; clone size: NA; J gene: TRBJ2-3; V gene: TRBV5-1; D gene: TRBD2
CDR3 protein: CASSAPGQGVNTQYF; CDR3 DNA: TGTGCCAGCAGTGCCCCGGGACAGGGAGTCAATACGCAGTATTTT; clone size: NA; J gene: TRBJ2-3; V gene: TRBV2; D gene: TRBD1
CDR3 protein: CASSPGWGSTDTQYF; CDR3 DNA: TGTGCCAGCAGCCCAGGGTGGGGTAGCACAGATACGCAGTATTTT; clone size: NA; J gene: TRBJ2-3; V gene: TRBV9; D gene: NA
CDR3 protein: CASSTNTGEQYF; CDR3 DNA: TGTGCCAGCAGTACTAACACGGGGGAGCAGTACTTC; clone size: NA; J gene: TRBJ2-7; V gene: TRBV28; D gene: NA
CDR3 protein: CASSLQSPGGGSPQHF; CDR3 DNA: TGTGCCAGCAGCTTACAATCACCAGGGGGAGGATCGCCCCAGCATTTT; clone size: few; J gene: TRBJ1-5; V gene: TRBV7-2; D gene: TRBD1
CDR3 protein: CSVNPSGGIWYF; CDR3 DNA: TGCAGCGTGAATCCTAGCGGGGGTATCTGGTATTTT; clone size: NA; J gene: TRBJ2-3; V gene: TRBV29-1; D gene: TRBD2
CDR3 protein: CASSFGLAGVQQYF; CDR3 DNA: TGTGCCAGCAGCTTTGGTCTAGCGGGAGTTCAGCAGTACTTC; clone size: NA; J gene: TRBJ2-7; V gene: TRBV7-2; D gene: TRBD2
CDR3 protein: CASSIVVGQGYQPQHF; CDR3 DNA: TGTGCCAGTAGTATAGTTGTGGGACAGGGCTATCAGCCCCAGCATTTT; clone size: NA; J gene: TRBJ1-5; V gene: TRBV19; D gene: TRBD1
CDR3 protein: CASSLSNGRGEQFF; CDR3 DNA: TGTGCCAGCAGTTTATCGAATGGCCGTGGTGAGCAGTTCTTC; clone size: NA; J gene: TRBJ2-1; V gene: TRBV27; D gene: NA
CDR3 protein: CASSARQGAGTEAFF; CDR3 DNA: TGTGCCAGCAGCGCCAGACAGGGGGCGGGCACTGAAGCTTTCTTT; clone size: NA; J gene: TRBJ1-1; V gene: TRBV7-8; D gene: TRBD1
CDR3 protein: CASESPGGGYTF; CDR3 DNA: TGTGCCAGCGAAAGCCCTGGAGGAGGCTACACCTTC; clone size: NA; J gene: TRBJ1-2; V gene: TRBV3-1/TRBV3-2; D gene: NA
CDR3 protein: CASRGLAGEQFF; CDR3 DNA: TGTGCCAGCAGAGGATTAGCGGGTGAGCAGTTCTTC; clone size: NA; J gene: TRBJ2-1; V gene: TRBV6-5; D gene: TRBD2
CDR3 protein: CASSNRRRSYNEQFF; CDR3 DNA: TGTGCCAGCAGCAATAGGCGGCGCTCCTACAATGAGCAGTTCTTC; clone size: NA; J gene: TRBJ2-1; V gene: TRBV21-1; D gene: NA
CDR3 protein: CASSVGLAGGLRTDTQYF; CDR3 DNA: TGTGCCAGCAGCGTAGGGCTAGCGGGGGGGCTGCGCACAGATACGCAGTATTTT; clone size: NA; J gene: TRBJ2-3; V gene: TRBV9; D gene: TRBD2
CDR3 protein: CASSLARGRGYTEAFF; CDR3 DNA: TGTGCCAGCAGCTTAGCCCGTGGGCGGGGGTACACTGAAGCTTTCTTT; clone size: NA; J gene: TRBJ1-1; V gene: TRBV11-2; D gene: NA
CDR3 protein: CASSQDTPGTGWDEQYF; CDR3 DNA: TGTGCCAGCAGCCAAGATACCCCCGGGACAGGGTGGGACGAGCAGTACTTC; clone size: NA; J gene: TRBJ2-7; V gene: TRBV3-1/TRBV3-2; D gene: TRBD1
CDR3 protein: CASSVELGQQYF; CDR3 DNA: TGTGCCAGCAGCGTAGAATTGGGGCAGCAGTACTTC; clone size: NA; J gene: TRBJ2-7; V gene: TRBV9; D gene: NA
CDR3 protein: CASSKRTGEGRGTEAFF; CDR3 DNA: TGTGCCAGCAGTAAGCGGACAGGGGAGGGGAGGGGCACTGAAGCTTTCTTT; clone size: NA; J gene: TRBJ1-1; V gene: TRBV7-9; D gene: TRBD1
CDR3 protein: CASSLPSVEEKLFF; CDR3 DNA: TGTGCCAGCAGCCTCCCCTCTGTCGAGGAAAAACTGTTTTTT; clone size: NA; J gene: TRBJ1-4; V gene: TRBV7-2; D gene: NA
CDR3 protein: CASSQDPTGPSGWHQPQHF; CDR3 DNA: TGTGCCAGCAGCCAAGATCCGACAGGCCCCTCGGGATGGCATCAGCCCCAGCATTTT; clone size: few; J gene: TRBJ1-5; V gene: TRBV4-2; D gene: NA
CDR3 protein: CATSGTGGSQPQHF; CDR3 DNA: TGTGCCACCAGTGGGACAGGGGGTTCCCAGCCCCAGCATTTT; clone size: NA; J gene: TRBJ1-5; V gene: TRBV24-1; D gene: TRBD1
CDR3 protein: CASSSAQRTGDYGYTF; CDR3 DNA: TGTGCCAGCAGCTCTGCCCAAAGGACGGGGGATTATGGCTACACCTTC; clone size: NA; J gene: TRBJ1-2; V gene: TRBV7-2; D gene: NA
CDR3 protein: CASSQNWRDRSYEQYF; CDR3 DNA: TGCGCCAGCAGCCAAAATTGGAGGGACAGGTCCTACGAGCAGTACTTC; clone size: NA; J gene: TRBJ2-7; V gene: TRBV4-3; D gene: TRBD1
CDR3 protein: CASSVYWSNSNQPQHF; CDR3 DNA: TGTGCCAGCAGTGTCTACTGGTCCAATAGCAATCAGCCCCAGCATTTT; clone size: NA; J gene: TRBJ1-5; V gene: TRBV28; D gene: NA
CDR3 protein: CATSDAGGGYNNEQFF; CDR3 DNA: TGTGCCACCAGTGACGCCGGGGGAGGCTATAACAATGAGCAGTTCTTC; clone size: NA; J gene: TRBJ2-1; V gene: TRBV24-1; D gene: NA
CDR3 protein: CAAASGDTQYF; CDR3 DNA: TGTGCCGCGGCTAGCGGAGATACGCAGTATTTT; clone size: NA; J gene: TRBJ2-3; V gene: TRBV3-1/TRBV3-2; D gene: TRBD2
CDR3 protein: CATSDGFSNEQFF; CDR3 DNA: TGTGCCACCAGTGACGGGTTCAGTAATGAGCAGTTCTTC; clone size: NA; J gene: TRBJ2-1; V gene: TRBV24-1; D gene: NA
CDR3 protein: CASSLRGSETQYF; CDR3 DNA: TGTGCCAGCAGTTTGCGGGGTTCAGAGACCCAGTACTTC; clone size: NA; J gene: TRBJ2-5; V gene: TRBV12-3/TRBV12-4; D gene: NA
CDR3 protein: CASSAGQPSEVAFF; CDR3 DNA: TGCGCCAGCAGCGCGGGACAGCCGTCTGAAGTGGCTTTCTTT; clone size: few; J gene: TRBJ1-1; V gene: TRBV5-1; D gene: TRBD1
CDR3 protein: CASSLARVNTQYF; CDR3 DNA: TGCGCCAGCAGCTTGGCCAGGGTTAATACGCAGTATTTT; clone size: NA; J gene: TRBJ2-3; V gene: TRBV5-1; D gene: NA
CDR3 protein: CASSDYGDRGYTF; CDR3 DNA: TGTGCCAGCAGCGACTACGGGGACAGGGGCTACACCTTC; clone size: NA; J gene: TRBJ1-2; V gene: TRBV11-3; D gene: TRBD1
CDR3 protein: CATITLRDSPRGPGANVLTF; CDR3 DNA: TGTGCCACCATTACACTCCGGGACTCCCCCCGTGGGCCTGGGGCCAACGTCCTGACTTTC; clone size: NA; J gene: TRBJ2-6; V gene: TRBV24-1; D gene: NA
CDR3 protein: CASSLETTGELFF; CDR3 DNA: TGCGCCAGCAGCTTGGAGACAACCGGGGAGCTGTTTTTT; clone size: NA; J gene: TRBJ2-2; V gene: TRBV5-1; D gene: NA
CDR3 protein: CASSASGVSSTDTQYF; CDR3 DNA: TGTGCCAGCAGCGCAAGCGGGGTCTCCAGCACAGATACGCAGTATTTT; clone size: NA; J gene: TRBJ2-3; V gene: TRBV9; D gene: TRBD2
CDR3 protein: CASSLGASTGELFF; CDR3 DNA: TGCGCCAGCAGCTTGGGGGCCAGCACCGGGGAGCTGTTTTTT; clone size: NA; J gene: TRBJ2-2; V gene: TRBV5-1; D gene: NA
CDR3 protein: CASSRMGDNEQFF; CDR3 DNA: TGTGCCAGCAGCCGTATGGGAGACAATGAGCAGTTCTTC; clone size: NA; J gene: TRBJ2-1; V gene: TRBV3-1/TRBV3-2; D gene: NA
CDR3 protein: CSVVDSYGYTF; CDR3 DNA: TGCAGCGTTGTGGACAGTTATGGCTACACCTTC; clone size: NA; J gene: TRBJ1-2; V gene: TRBV29-1; D gene: NA
CDR3 protein: CASSIARRGFLSETQYF; CDR3 DNA: TGTGCCAGTAGTATAGCGCGTAGGGGTTTTTTGTCAGAGACCCAGTACTTC; clone size: NA; J gene: TRBJ2-5; V gene: TRBV19; D gene: NA
CDR3 protein: CASSYLRTGPYEQYF; CDR3 DNA: TGTGCCAGCAGTTACTTGAGGACAGGACCCTACGAGCAGTACTTC; clone size: once; J gene: TRBJ2-7; V gene: TRBV6-2/TRBV6-3; D gene: TRBD1
CDR3 protein: CARTGDYEQYF; CDR3 DNA: TGCGCCAGGACAGGGGACTACGAGCAGTACTTC; clone size: NA; J gene: TRBJ2-7; V gene: TRBV23-1; D gene: TRBD1
CDR3 protein: CASSARRQGTTEAFF; CDR3 DNA: TGTGCCAGCAGCGCCCGACGACAGGGCACCACTGAAGCTTTCTTT; clone size: NA; J gene: TRBJ1-1; V gene: TRBV7-9; D gene: TRBD1
CDR3 protein: CASSLWGGDTDTQYF; CDR3 DNA: TGTGCCAGCAGCTTATGGGGGGGCGATACAGATACGCAGTATTTT; clone size: NA; J gene: TRBJ2-3; V gene: TRBV7-3; D gene: NA
CDR3 protein: CASSLDRASYGYTF; CDR3 DNA: TGTGCCAGCAGCTTAGACAGGGCATCCTATGGCTACACCTTC; clone size: NA; J gene: TRBJ1-2; V gene: TRBV11-3; D gene: NA